This T cell receptor beta chain derives from a study of blood T cell repertoires in COVID-19. With 1 base removed from V and 1 base from J, the gap between germline ends came to 13 bases. Germline V gene data show CDR1 as SEHNR and CDR2 as FQNEAQ (reference sequence). The CDR3 is 16 residues long. Here immunoSEQ multiplex PCR was the method, and the copy in TCRdb shows in-frame clones only, minus some. The data contain approximately 75,000 clones, 83% of them seen just once; the ten biggest clones take up about 6.9%. In Seattle, patients joined the study during active infection and were tracked longitudinally.

This chain uses TRBV7-9 with TRBJ1-1; weak D call: TRBD1 (6 bases). Sequencing was carried out using peripheral blood. The clonotype was recovered from a man aged 25 to 40 with COVID-19, enrolled during active disease. CDR3 residues: CASSLGKPGQNTEAFF. The DNA for the CDR3 is TGTGCCAGCAGCTTAGGGAAGCCGGGACAGAACACTGAAGCTTTCTTT.